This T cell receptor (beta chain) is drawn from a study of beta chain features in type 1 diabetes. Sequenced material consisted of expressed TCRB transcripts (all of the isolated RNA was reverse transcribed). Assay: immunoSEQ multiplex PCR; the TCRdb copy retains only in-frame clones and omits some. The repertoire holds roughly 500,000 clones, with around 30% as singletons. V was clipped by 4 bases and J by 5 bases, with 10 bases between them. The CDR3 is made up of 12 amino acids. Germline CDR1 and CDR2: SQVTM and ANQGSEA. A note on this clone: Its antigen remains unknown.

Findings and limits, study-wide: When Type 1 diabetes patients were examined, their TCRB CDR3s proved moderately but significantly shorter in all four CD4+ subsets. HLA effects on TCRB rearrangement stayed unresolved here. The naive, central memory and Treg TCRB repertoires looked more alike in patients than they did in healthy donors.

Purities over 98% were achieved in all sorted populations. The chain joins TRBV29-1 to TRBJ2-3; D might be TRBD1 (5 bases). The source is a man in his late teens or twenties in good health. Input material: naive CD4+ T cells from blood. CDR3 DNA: TGCAGCGTTGGGCAGGGTGGAGATACGCAGTATTTT. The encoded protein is CSVGQGGDTQYF.